Following are 26 T cell receptor beta chains from one sample sequenced in a study of shared clonotypes between healthy human individuals. Assay used: immunoSEQ multiplex PCR; TCRdb lists only in-frame clones, some missing. The table lists roughly 1.4 million clones, 98% to 99% of them singletons. The source material was naive CD4+ T cells sorted from blood. Described subset: CD45RA+ positively selected. The receptor set was obtained from a man under 40 in good health.

This chain links TRBV18 with TRBJ2-1, with D perhaps TRBD2 (5 bases). CDR1 and CDR2 from the germline V gene are KGHSH and LQKENI. The CDR3 is made up of 14 amino acids. The germline V and J ends were trimmed by 2 bases and 7 bases, with 12 bases remaining between them. CDR3 coding DNA: TGTGCCAGCTCACCAGGCGGGCCGGGTAATGAGCAGTTCTTC. Translation: CASSPGGPGNEQFF.

The chain combines TRBV7-2 with TRBJ2-7, with D uncertain. The CDR3 is 13 residues long. Germline V lookup: CDR1 SGHTA, CDR2 FQGNSA. V lost 3 bases and J lost 4, with 10 bases in between. DNA for the CDR3: TGTGCCAGCAGCTTCCCCCCTGGTTACGAGCAGTACTTC. This sequence encodes CASSFPPGYEQYF. The full variable domain, its missing parts supplied by reference TRBV7-2 and TRBJ2-7, is GAGVSQSPSNKVTEKGKDVELRCDPISGHTALYWYRQSLGQGLEFLIYFQGNSAPDKSGLPSDRFSAERTGGSVSTLTIQRTQQEDSAVYLCASSFPPGYEQYFGPGTRLTVT.

V and J are TRBV12-5 and TRBJ1-2, with 8 bases lining up with TRBD1. The CDR3 spans 15 residues. CDR1 is LGHNT and CDR2 is FRNRAP in the germline V gene. The V segment lost 6 bases and the J segment 0 bases; nucleotides outside the gene matches: 6. The CDR3 nucleotides read TGTGCTAGTGGCGCAGGGGGCACCTCTAACTATGGCTACACCTTC. This encodes CASGAGGTSNYGYTF.

The chain employs TRBV28 and TRBJ1-5; the D gene is possibly TRBD1 (5 bases). Germline lookup yields CDR1 MDHEN and CDR2 SYDVKM. The CDR3 loop spans 15 amino acids. Trimming stripped 5 bases from V and 3 bases from J, with 14 bases between. The CDR3 DNA reads as TGTGCCAGCAGTCCGGACAAGGGGATCAATCAGCCCCAGCATTTT. This translates into CASSPDKGINQPQHF.

The CDR3 loop reads CASRDGASTDTQYF. The CDR3 DNA reads as TGTGCCAGCAGAGACGGGGCTAGCACAGATACGCAGTATTTT. The rearrangement uses TRBV2 and TRBJ2-3, with D perhaps being TRBD1 or TRBD2 (5 bases each). Germline assignment: CDR1 SNHLY and CDR2 FYNNEI. The CDR3 contains 14 residues. Trimming removed 6 bases at V and 0 bases at J, with 10 bases between.

A single count supports this clone. This chain links TRBV28 with TRBJ2-3; 13 nucleotides align to TRBD2. Unmatched junction bases numbered 10, after V lost 5 bases and J lost 5 bases. This CDR3 comprises 17 residues. Germline V gene sequence: CDR1 MDHEN, CDR2 SYDVKM. The CDR3 nucleotides read TGTGCCAGCAGTATAATAGGACTAGCGGGAGTAGGAGATACGCAGTATTTT. It is translated as CASSIIGLAGVGDTQYF.

The V and J genes are TRBV28 and TRBJ2-5, with D perhaps matching TRBD2 (5 bases). The germline CDR1 and CDR2 sequences are MDHEN and SYDVKM. The CDR3 loop spans 13 amino acids. V gave up 3 bases and J gave up 4 bases, with 9 bases separating them. The DNA of the CDR3 is TGTGCCAGCAGTTTGGTGGGAGCAGAGACCCAGTACTTC. It translates to CASSLVGAETQYF.

The chain has TRBV5-4 and TRBJ2-1, with D perhaps TRBD2 (5 bases). With 4 bases removed from V and 3 bases from J, the gap between germline ends came to 20 bases. CDR3 length: 17 amino acids. Germline assignment: CDR1 SGHNT and CDR2 YYREEE (reference sequence). CDR3 region: CASSPQSWLADYNEQFF. CDR3 DNA: TGTGCCAGCAGCCCCCAATCGTGGCTAGCCGACTACAATGAGCAGTTCTTC.

The chain recombines TRBV9 with TRBJ2-2, with unresolved D. The V end was cut by 0 bases, the J end by 7 bases, with 10 bases between. This CDR3 is 14 amino acids long. Germline loops: CDR1 SGDLS, CDR2 YYNGEE. Here the CDR3 reads CASSVGYKVGELFF. The CDR3 nucleotides read TGTGCCAGCAGCGTAGGCTATAAGGTCGGGGAGCTGTTTTTT.

The rearrangement uses TRBV5-6 and TRBJ2-7; D might be TRBD2 (5 bases). Trimming removed 4 bases at V and 5 bases at J, with 13 bases between. Germline values: CDR1 SGHDT, CDR2 YYEEEE. The CDR3 covers 13 residues. CDR3 protein: CASSRRGYDEQYF. The DNA of the CDR3 is TGTGCCAGCAGCCGCAGAGGGTACGACGAGCAGTACTTC. Looking up the rest from reference TRBV5-6 and TRBJ2-7 gives the full variable domain: DAGVTQSPTHLIKTRGQQVTLRCSPKSGHDTVSWYQQALGQGPQFIFQYYEEEERQRGNFPDRFSGHQFPNYSSELNVNALLLGDSALYLCASSRRGYDEQYFGPGTRLTVT.

DNA of the CDR3: TGTGCCAGCAGCGCTCGGGACAGGGTAGTGACTGAAGCTTTCTTT. Protein sequence: CASSARDRVVTEAFF. The chain is built from TRBV5-5 and TRBJ1-1; 9 bases are a match to TRBD1. Germline lookup yields CDR1 SGHKS and CDR2 YYEKEE (reference sequence). CDR3 size: 15 residues. V trimming: 4 bases; J trimming: 5 bases; junction bases outside the gene matches: 9.

The chain carries TRBV5-4 and TRBJ2-7; a possible D gene is TRBD2 (6 bases). Germline values: CDR1 SGHNT, CDR2 YYREEE (reference sequence). CDR3 length equals 16 residues. V lost 0 bases and J lost 1, with 14 bases in between. The CDR3 here is CASSLGGGTLSYEQYF. The CDR3 DNA follows: TGTGCCAGCAGCTTGGGGGGCGGGACGCTTTCCTACGAGCAGTACTTC. The entire variable domain, with the rest obtained from reference TRBV5-4 and TRBJ2-7, is as follows: ETGVTQSPTHLIKTRGQQVTLRCSSQSGHNTVSWYQQALGQGPQFIFQYYREEENGRGNFPPRFSGLQFPNYSSELNVNALELDDSALYLCASSLGGGTLSYEQYFGPGTRLTVT.

The chain carries TRBV27 and TRBJ2-7, with 8 bases identical to TRBD2. The junction had 8 bases not matched to a gene; V was cut back by 6 bases and J by 1 base. The CDR3 length is 15 residues. The V gene's germline CDR1 is MNHEY and CDR2 SMNVEV (reference sequence). CDR3 nucleotide sequence: TGTGCCAGCAGACTCTCCGCGGGAGGTTCCTACGAGCAGTACTTC. Protein sequence: CASRLSAGGSYEQYF.

The chain employs TRBV5-1 and TRBJ2-5; a weak D match, TRBD1 (6 bases). Germline CDR1 reads SGHRS; CDR2 reads YFSETQ. The CDR3 runs 16 residues. V lost 0 bases and J lost 2, with 14 bases in between. In DNA form, the CDR3 reads TGCGCCAGCAGCTTGGCCCCAGGGGCGGCGCAAGAGACCCAGTACTTC. It is translated as CASSLAPGAAQETQYF.

The chain carries TRBV9 and TRBJ2-5; 8 nucleotides agree with TRBD1. The J segment lost 5 bases and the V segment lost 2 bases, leaving 8 bases of the junction unmatched. The CDR3 sequence is 15 residues long. Germline loops: CDR1 SGDLS, CDR2 YYNGEE. The CDR3 bases are TGTGCCAGCAGCGTCGCAGGGGGCGCAGGCGAGACCCAGTACTTC. It translates to CASSVAGGAGETQYF.

The rearrangement joins TRBV7-8 to TRBJ1-5; D gene unclear. V lost 1 base and J lost 5, with 12 bases in between. The CDR3 covers 15 residues. Germline CDR1 reads SGHVS; CDR2 reads FQNEAQ. The CDR3 region is CASSLGQPTDQPQHF. The CDR3, as DNA: TGTGCCAGCAGCTTAGGCCAGCCAACGGATCAGCCCCAGCATTTT.

For this clone: This specimen includes other DNA sequences encoding the same CDR3. V and J are TRBV18 and TRBJ2-3, with TRBD2 identical over 7 bases. The CDR3 runs to 16 residues. Germline loops: CDR1 KGHSH, CDR2 LQKENI. J gave up 3 bases and V 1 base, and 7 bases lay outside the gene matches. CDR3 bases: TGTGCCAGCTCACCACTGACGGGAGGAAGGACAGATACGCAGTATTTT. Protein product: CASSPLTGGRTDTQYF.

The chain links TRBV28 to TRBJ1-4; D uncertain. The CDR3 extends over 14 amino acids. From germline, CDR1 is MDHEN and CDR2 SYDVKM. V was shortened by 6 bases and J by 0 bases, with 8 bases between the two germline ends. DNA for the CDR3: TGTGCCAGCAGCTTGCTCACAACTAATGAAAAACTGTTTTTT. Translated: CASSLLTTNEKLFF.

V and J are TRBV7-2 and TRBJ1-2, with TRBD1 as a possible D gene (5 bases). This CDR3 spans 17 amino acids. Germline V gives CDR1 SGHTA, CDR2 FQGNSA. The V gene lost 0 bases and the J gene lost 4 bases, with 18 bases spanning the gap. CDR3 protein: CASSLAPLPGASYGYTF. DNA for the CDR3: TGTGCCAGCAGCTTAGCGCCCCTTCCTGGGGCTTCCTATGGCTACACCTTC.

This sequence joins TRBV7-8 and TRBJ2-1; D is undetermined. Trimming removed 4 bases from V and 10 bases from J, with 14 bases in between. Germline CDR1 is SGHVS and CDR2 is FQNEAQ. The CDR3 is 13 amino acids. In DNA, the CDR3 is TGTGCCAGCAGCTCGGAGACTTCCGAGGAGCAGTTCTTC. It specifies CASSSETSEEQFF. Filled out from reference TRBV7-8 and TRBJ2-1, the complete variable domain reads GAGVSQSPRYKVAKRGQDVALRCDPISGHVSLFWYQQALGQGPEFLTYFQNEAQLDKSGLPSDRFFAERPEGSVSTLKIQRTQQEDSAVYLCASSSETSEEQFFGPGTRLTVL.

V usage is TRBV28 and J usage is TRBJ2-7; weak D call: TRBD2 (6 bases). The CDR3 contains 15 residues. Germline V lookup: CDR1 MDHEN, CDR2 SYDVKM. Trimming left V 5 bases short and J 7 bases short, with 21 bases between. The CDR3 DNA reads TGTGCCAGCAGTGTCTCCGGGACGGGAGTTTGGGAGCAGTACTTC. Protein: CASSVSGTGVWEQYF.

This chain uses TRBV4-1 with TRBJ2-5, with D perhaps TRBD1 (5 bases). The ends were cut back, 3 bases at V and 1 base at J, with 12 bases in the middle. The V gene's germline CDR1 is MGHRA and CDR2 YSYEKL. CDR3 size: 15 residues. CDR3 region: CASSHRDSLQETQYF. CDR3 bases: TGCGCCAGCAGCCACCGCGACAGCCTCCAAGAGACCCAGTACTTC.

This rearrangement joins TRBV4-3 to TRBJ1-2; D not resolved. CDR3 length equals 16 residues. Germline CDR1 and CDR2: LGHNA and YSLEER. V lost 0 bases and J lost 8, with 19 bases in between. The CDR3 bases are TGCGCCAGCAGCCAAGAAGTAAGACTCCCGAGGAGAGGCTACACCTTC. Translating gives CASSQEVRLPRRGYTF.

This clone was recorded once. As DNA, the CDR3 is TGTGCCAGCAGCCCCGGGACAGGGGGCTCAAGCAATCAGCCCCAGCATTTT. Residues: CASSPGTGGSSNQPQHF. The chain combines TRBV11-2 with TRBJ1-5, with TRBD1 matching over 12 bases. Germline values: CDR1 SGHAT, CDR2 FQNNGV. The CDR3 consists of 17 residues. The J segment lost 1 base and the V segment lost 5 bases, leaving 6 bases of the junction unmatched.

The V call is TRBV9, the J call TRBJ2-2; 14 bases are shared with TRBD2. This CDR3 has 20 amino acids. CDR1 is SGDLS, CDR2 YYNGEE, per germline. J gave up 4 bases and V 0 bases, and 11 bases lay outside the gene matches. The CDR3 bases are TGTGCCAGCAGCGTAGGGACTAGCGGGAGGAGTATCGTTCGCACCGGGGAGCTGTTTTTT. It is translated as CASSVGTSGRSIVRTGELFF.

Worth noting for this clone: Other DNA sequences within the sample encode an identical CDR3. V and J are TRBV6-5 and TRBJ1-5; D is ambiguous. The V gene lost 0 bases and the J gene lost 7 bases, with 7 bases spanning the gap. CDR3 length equals 13 residues. Germline CDR1 reads MNHEY; CDR2 reads SVGAGI. In nucleotides, the CDR3 is TGTGCCAGCAGTTACTCGATTAACCAGCCCCAGCATTTT. Amino acid sequence: CASSYSINQPQHF.